This TCR beta chain was recovered during a study of T cells in Graves' hyperthyroidism and ophthalmopathy (dated by TCRdb to between 2017 and 2020). Regarding the study in general: Peripheral blood samples were taken at the time of initial diagnosis, prior to any treatment. A discovery cohort of about a hundred patients, 43 with Graves' ophthalmopathy and more than 55 with stable Graves' hyperthyroidism, was used to find distinguishing TCR V-J signatures. An independent validation cohort of under 20 hyperthyroidism patients and 17 patients who later progressed to ophthalmopathy tested prospective prediction of ophthalmopathy. The roughly 99 discovery patients were divided at random into training and test sets in a 7:3 ratio. In roughly six Graves' hyperthyroidism patients, the study also compared T-cell repertoires from thyroid tissue with T-cell repertoires from blood. After sampling, hyperthyroidism patients received methimazole starting at 30 mg daily, and ophthalmopathy patients received high-dose intravenous methylprednisolone. The paper describes TCR Vbeta CDR3 sequencing of around 140 peripheral blood samples, made up of 40 to 45 ophthalmopathy patients, 70 to 75 hyperthyroidism patients and roughly 17 progressor patients. The research as a whole found: Blood samples also contained most of the expanded thyroid clonotypes (frequency above 0.001), which suggests that blood repertoires may reflect thyroid immune responses. Ophthalmopathy was separated from stable hyperthyroidism by a 13 V-J signature model, with approximately 86% sensitivity and about 84% specificity obtained in cross-validation and 80%/75% obtained in testing. During validation, the model predicted progression to ophthalmopathy a median of around 7 months ahead of onset, with around 71% sensitivity and 72.22% specificity. Sample size was not statistically predetermined, and investigators were not blinded to group allocation.

Stable Graves' hyperthyroidism was defined as no progression to ophthalmopathy during 18 months of follow-up. The hyperthyroidism patients were between 18 and 65 years old and newly diagnosed, with a disease duration of less than 2 months. Exclusion was applied to patients with uncontrolled infections, other autoimmune diseases, pregnancy or lactation. Diagnoses relied on clinical symptoms, serum thyroxine and TRAb, thyroid ultrasound and orbital computed tomography. PBMCs were separated from approximately 10 ml of fresh peripheral blood using Ficoll-Paque density gradient centrifugation. Trizol reagent was used to extract total RNA, and RNA quality was then checked on an Agilent 2100 Bioanalyzer. Turning to this clonotype: What this receptor recognizes is not known. It has no much larger one-base neighbor in the sample; base qualities were not kept.

Looking up the germline V gene (reference sequence) yields CDR1 SGHNT and CDR2 YYREEE. Trimming costs V 1 base and J 3 bases, and their ends lie 11 bases apart. There are 15 amino acids in the CDR3, from cysteine to phenylalanine inclusive. Left in the record is the CDR3 DNA by itself, 45 bases read in frame from the first base. Amplification of TCR beta CDR3 regions was carried out from RNA transcripts. For the first round of RT-PCR on the TCR CDR3, the HTBI primer set was used together with the Qiagen OneStep RT-PCR kit. The libraries were constructed in a second round of multiplex PCR and then size-selected and purified. Paired-end sequencing of the libraries was performed with 100 bp reads on an Illumina HiSeq2000. The published analysis was carried out like this. SOAPnuke was used to process the raw data, with reads discarded if the reads contained adapters or uncalled bases, had a mean Phred below 15, or lacked an exact constant-primer or identifier match. High-quality paired reads were merged using COPE v1.2.5, and each unique nucleotide sequence was defined as a clonotype. Clonotypes were aligned to IMGT TRBV, TRBD and TRBJ reference segments using MiTCR v1.1. Only V-J combinations with frequency above 0.0001, covering about 99% of repertoires, were analysed. The TCS score was defined as F50 (clonal expansion) divided by E x V (chaos), with BLOSUM62-based TCRdist calculated between CDR3 peptides within each V-J. Welch's t-statistics and random forest reduced roughly 540 V-J features to around 14, which were used in a naive Bayes classifier (R e1071). TCRdb's own reprocessing of the public reads used fastp at Q25 and MiXCR and kept productive beta chains. Each CDR3 protein appears once, grouped with its most common genes and DNA. These V and J calls originate from TCRdb's pipeline instead of the authors' own analysis. This sample holds some 720,000 distinct CDR3 sequences; about 16% were observed only once. Under 9.5% of the sample comes from the top ten.

The chain links TRBV5-4 with TRBJ2-1, with no reliable assignment of the D segment. This sequence originates from a man aged 18 to 35 with Graves' hyperthyroidism. Sequenced material: blood. In nucleotide form, the sequence is TGTGCCAGCAGCTTGAGTTCGACGCTCTACAATGAGCAGTTCTTC. Translation gives CASSLSSTLYNEQFF.